This TCR beta chain appears in the sequencing data of a study of cytomegalovirus exposure and HLA in healthy donors. At the level of the study: Falling in the Caucasian-associated ancestry cluster were 81% of under 500 genotyped donors. General study points: More clonal expansion characterized HLA-associated TCR beta chains than equally common others in a later analysis. Later genetic work tied a missense DCLRE1C variant to beta-chain V and J trimming.

The CDR3 contains 14 residues. Trimming removed 0 bases from V and 7 bases from J, with 10 bases in between. The germline V gene has CDR1 SGDLS and CDR2 YYNGEE. Vbeta (60) and Jbeta (13) primers were used in the PCR. Produced via immunoSEQ multiplex PCR; TCRdb's table is partial and in-frame only. Among 210,000 or so clones listed, around 80% were seen once. On this clone itself: Its antigen remains unidentified.

The receptor's source is a woman aged 40 to 55 in good health and CMV-seronegative. The sequenced sample was PBMCs. This chain connects TRBV9 to TRBJ2-2; D is undetermined. DNA of the CDR3: TGTGCCAGCAGCGTAGGTGGAGCCGTCGGGGAGCTGTTTTTT. Its translation: CASSVGGAVGELFF. Together with reference TRBV9 and TRBJ2-2, the CDR3 gives the full variable domain: DSGVTQTPKHLITATGQRVTLRCSPRSGDLSVYWYQQSLDQGLQFLIQYYNGEERAKGNILERFSAQQFPDLHSELNLSSLELGDSALYFCASSVGGAVGELFFGEGSRLTVL.